This T cell receptor (beta chain) is drawn from a study of blood T cell repertoires in COVID-19. Background on the study: COVID-19 samples, acute and convalescent, were from the United States, Italy and Spain. From T cells, B-cell-depleted T cells, or PBMCs came the material, which was cDNA or gDNA.

This clone was counted a few times. As handled by the study authors: Nucleated cell number was recorded as an estimate derived from reference gene primer amplification. Clones were sequenced by immunoSEQ multiplex PCR, and TCRdb holds only the in-frame ones, with some missing. Clonal size and the V and J genes are those of that table, whereas D and trimming came from the DNA. The profile shows about 100,000 clones, roughly 69% of them singletons. V was clipped by 0 bases and J by 4 bases, with 9 bases between them. Germline lookup yields CDR1 GTSNPN and CDR2 SVGIG (reference sequence). The CDR3 runs 13 residues.

The V and J genes are TRBV30 and TRBJ1-2; the D is unclear. Material: peripheral blood. This sequence originates from an elderly man with acute or convalescent COVID-19. The CDR3 spells CAWSVNSPYGYTF. CDR3 in DNA: TGTGCCTGGAGTGTAAACTCGCCCTATGGCTACACCTTC.